This T cell receptor beta chain was sequenced in a study of sequential checkpoint blockade in melanoma. Whole-study context: First-line arms were nivolumab then ipilimumab, or the reverse, randomized 1:1.

This CDR3 comprises 14 residues. The trim removed 8 bases at V and 3 bases at J, leaving 8 bases unmatched. Germline V lookup: CDR1 WSHSY, CDR2 SAAADI. Sequencing used immunoSEQ multiplex PCR; TCRdb keeps in-frame clones, though not all of them. The sample comprises tens of thousands of clones, approximately 86% of which are singletons, and roughly 22% rests with the top ten. There are a few counts of this clone. This sample's treatment: randomized to nivolumab then ipilimumab (arm A) or the reverse (arm B). Sorted cells were live CD3+CD8+, lacking CD19 and CD56, from PBMCs. This receptor was identified in a human donor with melanoma. This chain uses TRBV10-2 with TRBJ2-7; 9 bases match TRBD1. The sequenced sample was CD8+ T cells sorted from blood (inferred from file names), obtained from a patient given nivolumab and ipilimumab in sequence. CDR3 sequence: CASWKDRGVYEQYF. CDR3 in DNA: TGCGCCAGCTGGAAGGACAGGGGTGTCTACGAGCAGTACTTC.